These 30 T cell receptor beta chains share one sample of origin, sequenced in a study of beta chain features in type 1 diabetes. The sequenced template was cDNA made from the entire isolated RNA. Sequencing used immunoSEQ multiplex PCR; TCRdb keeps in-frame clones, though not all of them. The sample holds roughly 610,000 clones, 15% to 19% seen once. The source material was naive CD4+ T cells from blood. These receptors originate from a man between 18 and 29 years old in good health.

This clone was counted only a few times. The CDR3 spells CASSKERGKNEQFF. The CDR3 bases are TGTGCCAGCAGCAAAGAGAGGGGTAAAAATGAGCAGTTCTTC. This chain joins TRBV21-1 and TRBJ2-1. TRBV21-1 is assigned pseudogene status. The CDR3 has 14 residues.

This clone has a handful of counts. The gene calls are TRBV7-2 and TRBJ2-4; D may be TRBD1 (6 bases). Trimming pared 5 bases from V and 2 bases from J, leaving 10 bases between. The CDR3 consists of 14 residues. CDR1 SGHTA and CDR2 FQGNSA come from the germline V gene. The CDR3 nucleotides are TGTGCCAGCAGCACCACAGGGACCAAAAACATTCAGTACTTC. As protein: CASSTTGTKNIQYF.

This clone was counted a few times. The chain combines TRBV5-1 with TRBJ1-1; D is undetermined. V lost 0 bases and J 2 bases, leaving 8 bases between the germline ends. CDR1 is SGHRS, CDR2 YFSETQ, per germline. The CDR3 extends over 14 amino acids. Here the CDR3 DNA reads TGCGCCAGCAGCTTGGTTTCCGCTAACACTGAAGCTTTCTTT. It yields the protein CASSLVSANTEAFF.

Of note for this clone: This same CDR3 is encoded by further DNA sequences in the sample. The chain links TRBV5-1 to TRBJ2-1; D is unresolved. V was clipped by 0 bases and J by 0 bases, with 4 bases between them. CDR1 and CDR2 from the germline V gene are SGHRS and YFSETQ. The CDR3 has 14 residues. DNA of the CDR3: TGCGCCAGCAGCTTGGACAGCTCCTACAATGAGCAGTTCTTC. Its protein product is CASSLDSSYNEQFF.

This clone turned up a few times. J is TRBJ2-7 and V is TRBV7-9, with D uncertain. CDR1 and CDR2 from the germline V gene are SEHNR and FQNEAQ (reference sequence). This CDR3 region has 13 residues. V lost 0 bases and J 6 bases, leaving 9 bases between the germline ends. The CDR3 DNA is TGTGCCAGCAGCTTAGCGTCCTTATCCGAGCAGTACTTC. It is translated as CASSLASLSEQYF.

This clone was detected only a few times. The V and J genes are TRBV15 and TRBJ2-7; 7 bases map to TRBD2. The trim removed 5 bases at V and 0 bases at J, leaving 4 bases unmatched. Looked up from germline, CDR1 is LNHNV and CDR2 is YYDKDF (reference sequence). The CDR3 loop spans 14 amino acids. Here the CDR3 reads CATSAGGNSYEQYF. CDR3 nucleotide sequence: TGTGCCACCAGCGCCGGGGGGAACTCCTACGAGCAGTACTTC.

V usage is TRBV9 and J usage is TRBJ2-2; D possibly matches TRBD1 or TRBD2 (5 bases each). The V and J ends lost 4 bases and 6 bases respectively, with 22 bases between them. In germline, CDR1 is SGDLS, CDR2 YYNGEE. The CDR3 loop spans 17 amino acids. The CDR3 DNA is TGTGCCAGCAGCCCTCGGAACCGGGGCCTCGGGGCCGGGGAGCTGTTTTTT. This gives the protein CASSPRNRGLGAGELFF.

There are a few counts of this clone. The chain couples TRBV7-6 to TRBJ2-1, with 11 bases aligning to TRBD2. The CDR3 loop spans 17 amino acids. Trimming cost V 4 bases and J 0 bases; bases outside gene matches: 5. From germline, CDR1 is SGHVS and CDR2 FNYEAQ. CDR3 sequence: CASSYTSGRSSYNEQFF. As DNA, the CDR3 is TGTGCCAGCAGCTATACTAGCGGGAGAAGCTCCTACAATGAGCAGTTCTTC.

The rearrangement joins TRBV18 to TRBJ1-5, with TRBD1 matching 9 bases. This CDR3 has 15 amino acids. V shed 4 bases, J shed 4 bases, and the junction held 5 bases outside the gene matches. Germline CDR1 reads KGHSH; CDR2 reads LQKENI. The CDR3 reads CASSLTGTGNQPQHF. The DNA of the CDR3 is TGTGCCAGCTCACTAACCGGGACAGGGAATCAGCCCCAGCATTTT.

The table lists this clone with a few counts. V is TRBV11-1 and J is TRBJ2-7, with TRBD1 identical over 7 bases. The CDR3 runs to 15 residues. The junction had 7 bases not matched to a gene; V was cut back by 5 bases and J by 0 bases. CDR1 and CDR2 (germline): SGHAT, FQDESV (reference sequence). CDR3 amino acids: CASSPGQLSSYEQYF. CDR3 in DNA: TGTGCCAGCAGCCCGGGACAGCTCTCCTCCTACGAGCAGTACTTC.

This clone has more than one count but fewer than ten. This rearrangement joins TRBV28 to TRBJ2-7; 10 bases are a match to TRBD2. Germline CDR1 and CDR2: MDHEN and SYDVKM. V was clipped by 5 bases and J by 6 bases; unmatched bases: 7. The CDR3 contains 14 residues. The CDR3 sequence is CASSKKLAGLEQYF. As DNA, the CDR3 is TGTGCCAGCAGTAAGAAACTAGCGGGGCTCGAGCAGTACTTC.

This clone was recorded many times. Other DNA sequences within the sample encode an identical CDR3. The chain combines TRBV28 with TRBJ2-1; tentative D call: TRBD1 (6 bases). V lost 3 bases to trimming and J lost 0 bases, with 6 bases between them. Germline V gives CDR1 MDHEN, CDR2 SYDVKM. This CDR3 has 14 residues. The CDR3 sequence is CASSLTGSYNEQFF. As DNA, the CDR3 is TGTGCCAGCAGTTTGACAGGCTCCTACAATGAGCAGTTCTTC.

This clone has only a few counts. DNA for the CDR3: TGTGCCTGGAGTCCTGACAAGGGGGGGCAGCCCCAGCATTTT. Its translation: CAWSPDKGGQPQHF. The V and J genes are TRBV30 and TRBJ1-5, with a weak D call TRBD1 (6 bases). The CDR3 has 14 residues. V was clipped by 2 bases and J by 7 bases, with 15 bases between them. Germline assignment: CDR1 GTSNPN and CDR2 SVGIG (reference sequence).

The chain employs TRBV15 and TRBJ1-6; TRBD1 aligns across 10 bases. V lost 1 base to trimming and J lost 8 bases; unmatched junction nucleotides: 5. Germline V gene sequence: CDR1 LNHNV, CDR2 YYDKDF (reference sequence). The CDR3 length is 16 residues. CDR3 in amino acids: CATSRGGGTGDSPLHF. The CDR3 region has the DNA TGTGCCACCAGCAGAGGAGGAGGGACAGGGGATTCACCCCTCCACTTT.

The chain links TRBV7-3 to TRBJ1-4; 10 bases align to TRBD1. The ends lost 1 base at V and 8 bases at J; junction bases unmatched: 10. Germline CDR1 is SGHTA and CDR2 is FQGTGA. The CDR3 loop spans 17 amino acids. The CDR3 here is CASSLMGLGTGEEKLFF. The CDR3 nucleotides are TGTGCCAGCAGCTTAATGGGACTAGGGACAGGGGAAGAAAAACTGTTTTTT.

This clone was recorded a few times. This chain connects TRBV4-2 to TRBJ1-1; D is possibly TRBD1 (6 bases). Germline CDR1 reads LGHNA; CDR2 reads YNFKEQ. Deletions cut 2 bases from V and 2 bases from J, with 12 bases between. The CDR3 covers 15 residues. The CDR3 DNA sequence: TGTGCCAGCAGCCAACCCGACAGGACTAACACTGAAGCTTTCTTT. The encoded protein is CASSQPDRTNTEAFF.

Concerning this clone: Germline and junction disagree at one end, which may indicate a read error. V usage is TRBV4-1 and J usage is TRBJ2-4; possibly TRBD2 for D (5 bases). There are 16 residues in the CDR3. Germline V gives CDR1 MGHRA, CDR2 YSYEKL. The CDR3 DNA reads TGCGCCAGCAGCCAAGTAAGCGGCTTAGCCAAAAACATTCAGCACTTC. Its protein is CASSQVSGLAKNIQHF.

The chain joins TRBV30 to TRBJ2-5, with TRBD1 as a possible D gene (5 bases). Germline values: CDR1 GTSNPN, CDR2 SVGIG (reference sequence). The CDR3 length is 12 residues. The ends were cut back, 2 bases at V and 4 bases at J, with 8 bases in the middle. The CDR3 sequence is CAWSPTAETQYF. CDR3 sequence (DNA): TGTGCCTGGAGTCCGACAGCAGAGACCCAGTACTTC. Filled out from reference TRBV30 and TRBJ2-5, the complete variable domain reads SQTIHQWPATLVQPVGSPLSLECTVEGTSNPNLYWYRQAAGRGLQLLFYSVGIGQISSEVPQNLSASRPQDRQFILSSKKLLLSDSGFYLCAWSPTAETQYFGPGTRLLVL.

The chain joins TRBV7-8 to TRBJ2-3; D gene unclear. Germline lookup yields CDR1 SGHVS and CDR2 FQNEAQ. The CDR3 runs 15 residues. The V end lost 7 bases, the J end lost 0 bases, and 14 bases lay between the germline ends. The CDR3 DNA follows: TGTGCCAGCACCATCCAGGCGTCTAGCACAGATACGCAGTATTTT. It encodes CASTIQASSTDTQYF.

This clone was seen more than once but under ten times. The CDR3 sequence: CASSFLTEGAGYTF. The CDR3 DNA sequence: TGTGCCAGCAGCTTTCTGACGGAGGGGGCAGGCTACACCTTC. The chain joins TRBV7-9 to TRBJ1-2; 7 bases fit TRBD1. V lost 3 bases, J lost 8 bases, and 9 bases stayed unmatched. CDR3 size: 14 residues. Germline CDR1 reads SEHNR; CDR2 reads FQNEAQ (reference sequence).

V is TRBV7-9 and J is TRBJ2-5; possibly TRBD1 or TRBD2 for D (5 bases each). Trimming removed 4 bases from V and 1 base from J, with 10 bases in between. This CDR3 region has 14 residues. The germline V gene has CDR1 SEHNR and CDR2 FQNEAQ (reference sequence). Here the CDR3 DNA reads TGTGCCAGCAGCTACTCCGGGACCCAAGAGACCCAGTACTTC. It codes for CASSYSGTQETQYF.

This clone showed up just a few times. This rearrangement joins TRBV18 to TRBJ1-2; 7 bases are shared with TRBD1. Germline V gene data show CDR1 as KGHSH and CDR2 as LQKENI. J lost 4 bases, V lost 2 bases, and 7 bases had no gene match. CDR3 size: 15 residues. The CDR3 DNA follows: TGTGCCAGCTCACCAGTGACAGGGAACCTCTATGGCTACACCTTC. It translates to CASSPVTGNLYGYTF. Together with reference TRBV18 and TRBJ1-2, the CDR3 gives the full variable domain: NAGVMQNPRHLVRRRGQEARLRCSPMKGHSHVYWYRQLPEEGLKFMVYLQKENIIDESGMPKERFSAEFPKEGPSILRIQQVVRGDSAAYFCASSPVTGNLYGYTFGSGTRLTVV.

The CDR3 loop is CASSVGPPYEQYF. The CDR3 DNA sequence: TGTGCCAGCAGTGTAGGACCACCCTACGAGCAGTACTTC. The chain is built from TRBV6-4 and TRBJ2-7; no definite D call. This CDR3 spans 13 amino acids. V was trimmed by 4 bases and J by 2 bases, leaving 9 bases between them. Germline V gene lookup returns CDR1 MRHNA and CDR2 SNTAGT.

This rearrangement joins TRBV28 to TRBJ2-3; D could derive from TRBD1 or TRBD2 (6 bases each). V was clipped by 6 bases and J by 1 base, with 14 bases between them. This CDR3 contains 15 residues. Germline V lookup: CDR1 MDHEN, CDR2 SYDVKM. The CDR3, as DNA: TGTGCCAGCAGCTCCAGGGGAGGAGGCACAGATACGCAGTATTTT. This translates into CASSSRGGGTDTQYF.

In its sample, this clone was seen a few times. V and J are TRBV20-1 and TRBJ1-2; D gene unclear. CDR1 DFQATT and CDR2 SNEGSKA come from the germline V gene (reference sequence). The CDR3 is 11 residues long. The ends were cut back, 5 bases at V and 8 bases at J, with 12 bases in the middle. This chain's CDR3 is CSAPRAWGYTF. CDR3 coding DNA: TGCAGTGCTCCTAGGGCCTGGGGCTACACCTTC.

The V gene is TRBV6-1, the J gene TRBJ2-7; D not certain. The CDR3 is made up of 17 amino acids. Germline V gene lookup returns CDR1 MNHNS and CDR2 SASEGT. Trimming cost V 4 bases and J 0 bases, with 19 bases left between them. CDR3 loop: CASSVQRKTFTSYEQYF. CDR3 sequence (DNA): TGTGCCAGCAGTGTACAGCGAAAAACGTTCACCTCCTACGAGCAGTACTTC.

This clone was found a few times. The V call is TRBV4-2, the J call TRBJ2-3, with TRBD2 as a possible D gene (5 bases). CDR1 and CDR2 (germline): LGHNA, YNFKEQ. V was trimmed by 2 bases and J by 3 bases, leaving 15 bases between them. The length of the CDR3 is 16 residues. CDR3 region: CASSQNLRTQTDTQYF. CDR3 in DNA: TGTGCCAGCAGCCAAAACCTTCGGACTCAGACAGATACGCAGTATTTT.

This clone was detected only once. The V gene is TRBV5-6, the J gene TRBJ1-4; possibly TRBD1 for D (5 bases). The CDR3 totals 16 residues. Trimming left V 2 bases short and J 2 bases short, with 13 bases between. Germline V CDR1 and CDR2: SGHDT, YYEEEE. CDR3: CASSLYPGTTNEKLFF. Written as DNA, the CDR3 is TGTGCCAGCAGCTTATATCCAGGGACGACTAATGAAAAACTGTTTTTT. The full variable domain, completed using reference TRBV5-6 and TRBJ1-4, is DAGVTQSPTHLIKTRGQQVTLRCSPKSGHDTVSWYQQALGQGPQFIFQYYEEEERQRGNFPDRFSGHQFPNYSSELNVNALLLGDSALYLCASSLYPGTTNEKLFFGSGTQLSVL.

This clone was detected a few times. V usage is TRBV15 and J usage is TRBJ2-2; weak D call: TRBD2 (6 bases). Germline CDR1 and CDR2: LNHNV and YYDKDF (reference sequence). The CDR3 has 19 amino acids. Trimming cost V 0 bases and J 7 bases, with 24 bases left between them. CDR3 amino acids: CATSREYSGTTLNGGELFF. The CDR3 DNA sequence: TGTGCCACCAGCAGAGAGTATAGCGGCACAACATTGAACGGCGGGGAGCTGTTTTTT.

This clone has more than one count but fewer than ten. DNA of the CDR3: TGTGCCAGCAGCGTAGCCCCCAACGGGGGTGTTTGGGAGACCCAGTACTTC. Residues: CASSVAPNGGVWETQYF. The chain carries TRBV9 and TRBJ2-5, with D possibly being TRBD2 (6 bases). Germline V CDR1 and CDR2: SGDLS, YYNGEE. The CDR3 is 17 residues long. V gave up 0 bases and J gave up 5 bases, with 20 bases separating them.